A selection of T cell receptor beta chains follows, all from one sample in a study of T cell repertoires in cytomegalovirus infection. Antigens of these TCRs are unknown. TCRdb ran MiXCR on the reads and lists one entry per CDR3 protein. In the table there are approximately 110,000 distinct CDR3 sequences, about 30% of which are singletons. The sample was CD8+ T cells from cultured PBMCs, taken from culture after CMV antigen stimulation. These receptors originate from a human donor in good health (CMV status not recorded). Some clones in this sample may be carry-over from other donors' samples. The CDR3 runs from the conserved cysteine through the conserved F or W. The D gene is left open where the match is weak. Part of the rows lack a size; the others show once, few, many or a class for expanded clones.

abundance: many
d_gene: -
v_gene: TRBV7-6
j_gene: TRBJ2-2
CDR3aa: CASSSNGWDRTGELFF
CDR3nt: TGTGCCAGCAGCTCTAACGGGTGGGATCGCACCGGGGAGCTGTTTTTT

abundance: -
d_gene: TRBD1
v_gene: TRBV12-3/TRBV12-4
j_gene: TRBJ2-5
CDR3aa: CASSPGQGGQETQYF
CDR3nt: TGTGCCAGCAGTCCAGGACAGGGCGGCCAAGAGACCCAGTACTTC

abundance: -
d_gene: -
v_gene: TRBV28
j_gene: TRBJ1-6
CDR3aa: CASSLIGQGNSPLHF
CDR3nt: TGTGCCAGCAGTCTAATCGGGCAGGGAAATTCACCCCTCCACTTT

abundance: -
d_gene: -
v_gene: TRBV12-3/TRBV12-4
j_gene: TRBJ2-5
CDR3aa: CASSLAGIRGTQYF
CDR3nt: TGTGCCAGCAGTTTAGCCGGCATCCGGGGGACCCAGTACTTC

abundance: -
d_gene: -
v_gene: TRBV15
j_gene: TRBJ1-5
CDR3aa: CATSPGVSLPQHF
CDR3nt: TGTGCCACCAGCCCAGGGGTCTCACTGCCCCAGCATTTT

abundance: few
d_gene: -
v_gene: TRBV6-5
j_gene: TRBJ1-2
CDR3aa: CASSQGEGDGYTF
CDR3nt: TGTGCCAGCAGTCAGGGCGAGGGCGATGGCTACACCTTC

abundance: few
d_gene: TRBD2
v_gene: TRBV7-3
j_gene: TRBJ2-3
CDR3aa: CASSPKGGTSVVTDTQYF
CDR3nt: TGTGCCAGCAGCCCGAAAGGGGGGACTAGCGTGGTCACAGATACGCAGTATTTT

abundance: -
d_gene: TRBD1
v_gene: TRBV7-9
j_gene: TRBJ2-3
CDR3aa: CASSLIRGQDTQYF
CDR3nt: TGTGCCAGCAGCTTAATAAGGGGGCAAGATACGCAGTATTTT

abundance: -
d_gene: -
v_gene: TRBV12-3/TRBV12-4
j_gene: TRBJ1-5
CDR3aa: CASSGAYNQPQHF
CDR3nt: TGTGCCAGCAGTGGAGCGTACAATCAGCCCCAGCATTTT

abundance: many
d_gene: -
v_gene: TRBV5-6
j_gene: TRBJ1-5
CDR3aa: CASSFAAAVDQPQHF
CDR3nt: TGTGCCAGCAGCTTTGCGGCGGCGGTGGATCAGCCCCAGCATTTT

abundance: few
d_gene: -
v_gene: TRBV10-3
j_gene: TRBJ2-7
CDR3aa: CAIRDMHEQYF
CDR3nt: TGTGCCATCAGGGACATGCACGAGCAGTACTTC

abundance: -
d_gene: -
v_gene: TRBV19
j_gene: TRBJ2-7
CDR3aa: CASSIDGVTSYEQYF
CDR3nt: TGTGCCAGTAGTATAGATGGGGTCACCTCCTACGAGCAGTACTTC

abundance: -
d_gene: -
v_gene: TRBV10-3
j_gene: TRBJ1-2
CDR3aa: CAISDFVQYNYGYTF
CDR3nt: TGTGCCATCAGTGATTTCGTACAATACAACTATGGCTACACCTTC

abundance: many
d_gene: -
v_gene: TRBV12-3/TRBV12-4
j_gene: TRBJ2-1
CDR3aa: CASSTVSGSTDEQFF
CDR3nt: TGTGCCAGCAGTACCGTATCGGGATCTACCGATGAGCAGTTCTTC

abundance: few
d_gene: TRBD1
v_gene: TRBV12-3/TRBV12-4
j_gene: TRBJ1-1
CDR3aa: CASSFTTGPAEAFF
CDR3nt: TGTGCCAGCAGCTTTACGACAGGGCCGGCTGAAGCTTTCTTT

abundance: -
d_gene: -
v_gene: TRBV2
j_gene: TRBJ1-5
CDR3aa: CASSEVGGNQPQHF
CDR3nt: TGTGCCAGCAGTGAAGTAGGGGGCAATCAGCCCCAGCATTTT

abundance: few
d_gene: TRBD1
v_gene: TRBV13
j_gene: TRBJ1-1
CDR3aa: CASSQTGTGGFQAFF
CDR3nt: TGTGCCAGCAGCCAAACCGGGACAGGGGGATTTCAAGCTTTCTTT

abundance: once
d_gene: -
v_gene: TRBV12-5
j_gene: TRBJ1-2
CDR3aa: CASGLTSGGFLGHYGYTF
CDR3nt: TGTGCTAGTGGTTTGACCAGCGGTGGGTTTTTAGGGCACTATGGCTACACCTTC

abundance: -
d_gene: -
v_gene: TRBV19
j_gene: TRBJ2-3
CDR3aa: CATQSRGLTDTQYF
CDR3nt: TGTGCCACCCAAAGTCGGGGGCTTACAGATACGCAGTATTTT

abundance: many
d_gene: -
v_gene: TRBV7-9
j_gene: TRBJ1-4
CDR3aa: CASRNGPNEKLFF
CDR3nt: TGTGCCAGCCGCAACGGCCCTAATGAAAAACTGTTTTTT

abundance: -
d_gene: -
v_gene: TRBV4-1
j_gene: TRBJ2-7
CDR3aa: CASSQEREYEQYF
CDR3nt: TGCGCCAGCAGCCAGGAAAGGGAGTACGAGCAGTACTTC

abundance: many
d_gene: TRBD1
v_gene: TRBV7-2
j_gene: TRBJ1-2
CDR3aa: CASSLEGTGGVYGYTF
CDR3nt: TGTGCCAGCAGCTTAGAGGGGACAGGGGGAGTCTATGGCTACACCTTC

abundance: -
d_gene: -
v_gene: TRBV6-1
j_gene: TRBJ1-2
CDR3aa: CASSEDGRIGGYTF
CDR3nt: TGTGCCAGCAGTGAAGACGGTCGGATCGGGGGCTACACCTTC

abundance: -
d_gene: TRBD2
v_gene: TRBV19
j_gene: TRBJ2-7
CDR3aa: CASSFQRGGYEQYF
CDR3nt: TGTGCCAGTAGTTTCCAGCGGGGCGGGTACGAGCAGTACTTC

abundance: few
d_gene: -
v_gene: TRBV15
j_gene: TRBJ1-1
CDR3aa: CATSWGHLTWAGNTEAFF
CDR3nt: TGTGCCACCAGCTGGGGACACCTCACCTGGGCAGGGAACACTGAAGCTTTCTTT

abundance: few
d_gene: -
v_gene: TRBV4-1
j_gene: TRBJ1-2
CDR3aa: CASSQTTGGEQGYTF
CDR3nt: TGCGCCAGCAGCCAAACGACAGGAGGAGAGCAGGGCTACACCTTC

abundance: many
d_gene: TRBD1
v_gene: TRBV7-9
j_gene: TRBJ1-4
CDR3aa: CASSPGTGRAATNEKLFF
CDR3nt: TGTGCCAGCAGCCCCGGGACAGGTCGAGCCGCAACTAATGAAAAACTGTTTTTT

abundance: -
d_gene: -
v_gene: TRBV12-3/TRBV12-4
j_gene: TRBJ1-2
CDR3aa: CASSSFYYGYTF
CDR3nt: TGTGCCAGCAGTTCGTTCTATTATGGCTACACCTTC

abundance: -
d_gene: -
v_gene: TRBV12-3/TRBV12-4
j_gene: TRBJ1-1
CDR3aa: CASSLQLNTEAFF
CDR3nt: TGTGCCAGCAGTTTGCAGTTGAACACTGAAGCTTTCTTT

abundance: -
d_gene: -
v_gene: TRBV11-3
j_gene: TRBJ1-1
CDR3aa: CASKNPRSTEAFF
CDR3nt: TGTGCCAGCAAAAACCCTCGATCTACTGAAGCTTTCTTT

abundance: few
d_gene: TRBD2
v_gene: TRBV19
j_gene: TRBJ2-3
CDR3aa: CASSARTSGGASTDTQYF
CDR3nt: TGTGCCAGTAGTGCGAGGACTAGCGGGGGGGCCTCCACAGATACGCAGTATTTT

abundance: -
d_gene: TRBD2
v_gene: TRBV20-1
j_gene: TRBJ2-7
CDR3aa: CSASVAGDQGEQYF
CDR3nt: TGCAGTGCTAGCGTTGCGGGGGACCAGGGCGAGCAGTACTTC

abundance: few
d_gene: TRBD1
v_gene: TRBV7-9
j_gene: TRBJ2-7
CDR3aa: CASSFPDRGNYEQYF
CDR3nt: TGTGCCAGCAGCTTCCCGGACAGGGGGAACTACGAGCAGTACTTC

abundance: few
d_gene: -
v_gene: TRBV6-8
j_gene: TRBJ2-5
CDR3aa: CASSYQDNRAWETQYF
CDR3nt: TGTGCCAGCAGTTACCAAGACAACCGGGCTTGGGAGACCCAGTACTTC

abundance: few
d_gene: TRBD1
v_gene: TRBV12-3/TRBV12-4
j_gene: TRBJ1-1
CDR3aa: CASREQGGGGNTEAFF
CDR3nt: TGTGCCAGCAGAGAACAGGGGGGGGGCGGGAACACTGAAGCTTTCTTT

abundance: -
d_gene: -
v_gene: TRBV6-6
j_gene: TRBJ1-5
CDR3aa: CASSYLVPINQPQHF
CDR3nt: TGTGCCAGCAGTTACTTGGTTCCGATTAATCAGCCCCAGCATTTT

abundance: -
d_gene: -
v_gene: TRBV24-1
j_gene: TRBJ2-7
CDR3aa: CATSDSGTSYEQYF
CDR3nt: TGTGCCACCAGTGACTCCGGGACATCCTACGAGCAGTACTTC

abundance: -
d_gene: -
v_gene: TRBV29-1
j_gene: TRBJ1-1
CDR3aa: CSVEYRVMSEAFF
CDR3nt: TGCAGCGTTGAGTACAGGGTTATGTCTGAAGCTTTCTTT

abundance: -
d_gene: TRBD1
v_gene: TRBV7-9
j_gene: TRBJ1-2
CDR3aa: CASSRTTGAYGYTF
CDR3nt: TGTGCCAGCAGCAGGACGACAGGGGCTTATGGCTACACCTTC

abundance: many
d_gene: -
v_gene: TRBV4-2
j_gene: TRBJ2-1
CDR3aa: CASSQDKGGYNEQFF
CDR3nt: TGTGCCAGCAGCCAAGATAAGGGGGGGTACAATGAGCAGTTCTTC

abundance: -
d_gene: -
v_gene: TRBV11-2
j_gene: TRBJ1-6
CDR3aa: CASSLSAGRPLHF
CDR3nt: TGTGCCAGCAGCTTATCTGCCGGGAGGCCCCTCCACTTT

abundance: -
d_gene: -
v_gene: TRBV19
j_gene: TRBJ1-6
CDR3aa: CASSTPDAGINSPLHF
CDR3nt: TGTGCCAGTAGTACCCCCGATGCGGGTATCAATTCACCCCTCCACTTT

abundance: -
d_gene: -
v_gene: TRBV19
j_gene: TRBJ1-1
CDR3aa: CASSIAGVDMNTEAFF
CDR3nt: TGTGCCAGTAGTATTGCAGGGGTCGACATGAACACTGAAGCTTTCTTT

abundance: few
d_gene: -
v_gene: TRBV5-1
j_gene: TRBJ1-2
CDR3aa: CASSPGLPYGYTF
CDR3nt: TGCGCCAGCAGTCCAGGGTTACCGTATGGCTACACCTTC

abundance: -
d_gene: TRBD1
v_gene: TRBV10-3
j_gene: TRBJ1-6
CDR3aa: CAISEETGYSPLHF
CDR3nt: TGTGCCATCAGTGAGGAGACAGGGTATTCACCCCTCCACTTT

abundance: few
d_gene: TRBD1
v_gene: TRBV6-6
j_gene: TRBJ1-1
CDR3aa: CASSYRTGESPEAFF
CDR3nt: TGTGCCAGCAGTTACAGGACAGGGGAGTCCCCTGAAGCTTTCTTT

abundance: once
d_gene: -
v_gene: TRBV13
j_gene: TRBJ2-3
CDR3aa: CASSLEVGGYGDTQYF
CDR3nt: TGTGCCAGCAGCTTAGAAGTGGGGGGTTATGGAGATACGCAGTATTTT

abundance: -
d_gene: -
v_gene: TRBV29-1
j_gene: TRBJ2-7
CDR3aa: CSVEAPDSSYEQYF
CDR3nt: TGCAGCGTTGAAGCACCGGACAGCTCCTACGAGCAGTACTTC

abundance: -
d_gene: TRBD2
v_gene: TRBV20-1
j_gene: TRBJ2-3
CDR3aa: CSRHSGRLTDTQYF
CDR3nt: TGCAGTCGTCATAGCGGGAGGTTAACAGATACGCAGTATTTT

abundance: -
d_gene: TRBD2
v_gene: TRBV5-4
j_gene: TRBJ2-2
CDR3aa: CASSIGLAGGRNTGELFF
CDR3nt: TGTGCCAGCAGCATTGGCCTAGCGGGGGGCCGGAACACCGGGGAGCTGTTTTTT

abundance: -
d_gene: -
v_gene: TRBV28
j_gene: TRBJ1-5
CDR3aa: CASSNTDSNQPQHF
CDR3nt: TGTGCCAGCAGTAATACCGATAGCAATCAGCCCCAGCATTTT

abundance: few
d_gene: -
v_gene: TRBV14
j_gene: TRBJ2-3
CDR3aa: CASSQGMGGITDTQYF
CDR3nt: TGTGCCAGCAGCCAAGGGATGGGGGGAATTACGGATACGCAGTATTTT

abundance: many
d_gene: TRBD2
v_gene: TRBV9
j_gene: TRBJ2-2
CDR3aa: CASSAKDSGGATGELFF
CDR3nt: TGTGCCAGCAGCGCAAAGGATAGCGGGGGGGCGACTGGGGAGCTGTTTTTT

abundance: few
d_gene: -
v_gene: TRBV28
j_gene: TRBJ2-2
CDR3aa: CASSFPLKAGELFF
CDR3nt: TGTGCCAGCAGTTTCCCCCTCAAGGCCGGGGAGCTGTTTTTT

abundance: many
d_gene: -
v_gene: TRBV27
j_gene: TRBJ2-3
CDR3aa: CASSPRTPRAYTDTQYF
CDR3nt: TGTGCCAGCAGTCCCAGGACCCCGAGGGCTTACACAGATACGCAGTATTTT

abundance: few
d_gene: -
v_gene: TRBV30
j_gene: TRBJ2-2
CDR3aa: CAWTLVRDENTGELFF
CDR3nt: TGTGCCTGGACCCTTGTACGGGACGAGAACACCGGGGAGCTGTTTTTT

abundance: -
d_gene: -
v_gene: TRBV2
j_gene: TRBJ2-1
CDR3aa: CASSITETYNEQFF
CDR3nt: TGTGCCAGCAGTATTACAGAGACCTACAATGAGCAGTTCTTC